These T cell receptor beta chains were read from a single sample in a study of OX40 agonist ivuxolimab in advanced cancers. Using immunoSEQ multiplex PCR, the repertoire was profiled, and TCRdb retains in-frame clones only, with some absent. This sample carries roughly 75,000 clones, over 90% of them seen once, and the ten largest clones take less than 8%. Sequenced here: CD4+ or CD8+ T cells sorted from blood, sampled in a trial of the OX40 agonist ivuxolimab. These receptors were collected from an adult with an advanced solid tumor such as melanoma, head and neck, liver or kidney cancer. The CDR3 runs from the conserved cysteine through the conserved F or W. The D gene is left open where the match is weak. Some rows have no size entry. The others give once, few or many, or a class for an expanded clone.

v_call,j_call,clone_size,d_call,cdr3_aa,cdr3_nt
TRBV7-6,TRBJ1-2,-,-,CASSLEAGGRYGYTF,TGTGCCAGCAGCTTAGAGGCCGGCGGTCGCTATGGCTACACCTTC
TRBV15,TRBJ1-1,-,-,CATSRDWSTEAFF,TGTGCCACCAGCAGAGACTGGAGCACTGAAGCTTTCTTT
TRBV4-1,TRBJ1-5,-,TRBD1,CASSHDRVNQPQHF,TGCGCCAGCAGCCATGACAGGGTCAATCAGCCCCAGCATTTT
TRBV6-4,TRBJ2-5,-,TRBD2,CASSDSSRGRTGGETQYF,TGTGCCAGCAGTGACTCGAGTCGGGGTAGGACGGGAGGGGAGACCCAGTACTTC
TRBV19,TRBJ1-1,-,TRBD1,CASSITPDRRNTEAFF,TGTGCCAGTAGTATAACCCCGGACAGGAGGAACACTGAAGCTTTCTTT
TRBV19,TRBJ1-2,once,TRBD1,CASTGTGGINGYTF,TGTGCCAGTACCGGGACAGGGGGCATCAATGGCTACACCTTC
TRBV4-1,TRBJ2-5,-,-,CASSQAGWLEETQYF,TGCGCCAGCAGCCAAGCGGGCTGGCTAGAAGAGACCCAGTACTTC
TRBV20-1,TRBJ1-1,-,TRBD1,CSAKLQGAAFF,TGCAGTGCTAAGTTACAGGGGGCGGCTTTCTTT
TRBV6-5,TRBJ1-1,-,TRBD1,CASGSGQGAAEAFF,TGTGCCAGCGGTTCGGGACAGGGGGCCGCTGAAGCTTTCTTT
TRBV2,TRBJ1-5,-,-,CASSSFLTVSNQPQHF,TGTGCCAGCAGTTCCTTTCTGACAGTTAGCAATCAGCCCCAGCATTTT
TRBV19,TRBJ2-1,-,TRBD2,CASSIGGSPYNEQFF,TGTGCCAGTAGTATCGGCGGGAGTCCCTACAATGAGCAGTTCTTC
TRBV4-1,TRBJ2-5,-,-,CASSQARSGGETQYF,TGCGCCAGCAGCCAAGCCCGATCCGGGGGAGAGACCCAGTACTTC
TRBV4-3,TRBJ1-2,-,-,CASSQDLGGAYGYTF,TGCGCCAGCAGCCAAGATTTGGGGGGGGCCTATGGCTACACCTTC
TRBV4-1,TRBJ1-2,once,-,CASSQGPIRDASGYTF,TGCGCCAGCAGCCAAGGCCCAATCCGGGACGCAAGTGGCTACACCTTC
TRBV10-3,TRBJ1-6,few,-,CAISEPGARSPLHF,TGTGCCATCAGTGAGCCCGGGGCGAGGTCACCCCTCCACTTT
TRBV6-5,TRBJ2-6,-,TRBD1,CATRLGQAPSNVLTF,TGTGCCACCAGGCTTGGACAGGCCCCCTCCAACGTCCTGACTTTC
TRBV4-3,TRBJ1-1,-,-,CASSYFYREGNTEAFF,TGCGCCAGCAGCTATTTCTACAGGGAGGGGAACACTGAAGCTTTCTTT
TRBV29-1,TRBJ2-7,-,TRBD1,CSVEVGDRECYEQYF,TGCAGCGTTGAAGTTGGGGACAGAGAATGCTACGAGCAGTACTTC
TRBV6-1,TRBJ1-1,once,TRBD1,CASSEWVAGGPSNTEAFF,TGTGCCAGCAGTGAATGGGTTGCAGGGGGCCCTTCGAACACTGAAGCTTTCTTT
TRBV7-2,TRBJ1-6,-,-,CASTELLSSYNSPLHF,TGTGCCAGCACCGAATTACTCAGCTCCTATAATTCACCCCTCCACTTT
TRBV9,TRBJ1-3,-,TRBD1,CASSVTTGVLINTIYF,TGTGCCAGCAGCGTTACGACAGGGGTCCTGATAAACACCATATATTTT
TRBV11-2,TRBJ1-4,once,-,CASSSTGATNEKLFF,TGTGCCAGCAGCTCCACAGGCGCAACTAATGAAAAACTGTTTTTT
TRBV11-2,TRBJ1-2,-,-,CASSLQGHYYGYTF,TGTGCCAGCAGCCTACAGGGTCATTACTATGGCTACACCTTC
TRBV19,TRBJ2-7,-,-,CASSARTGTYEQYF,TGTGCCAGTAGTGCAAGGACGGGGACCTACGAGCAGTACTTC
TRBV7-2,TRBJ2-1,-,TRBD1,CASSLYRDRFFF,TGTGCCAGCAGCTTATATCGGGACAGGTTCTTCTTC
TRBV27,TRBJ2-7,-,-,CASSLSGSYEQYF,TGTGCCAGCAGTTTATCGGGGAGTTACGAGCAGTACTTC